Following are 8 T cell receptor beta chains from one sample sequenced in a study of cytomegalovirus exposure and HLA in healthy donors. The PCR had 60 Vbeta and 13 Jbeta primers. The protocol was immunoSEQ multiplex PCR, while the TCRdb copy is restricted to in-frame clones and leaves out a portion. This sample yields some 100,000 clones, of which 69% are seen a single time; 5.4% belongs to the top ten. Material for sequencing was PBMCs. These receptor sequences come from a woman in her seventies in good health and CMV-seropositive.

This clone showed up just a few times. V gene TRBV19 combines with J gene TRBJ1-6, with 10 bases identical to TRBD1. The V and J ends lost 11 bases and 11 bases, in that order; junction bases with no gene match: 12. From germline, CDR1 is LNHDA and CDR2 SQIVND (reference sequence). The CDR3 has 14 amino acids. DNA of the CDR3: TGTGCCTGCCGGGACAGGGGCGCTGTAACACCCCTCCACTTT. Amino acids: CACRDRGAVTPLHF.

The rearrangement links TRBV6-5 to TRBJ2-3; D is unclear. Trimming pared 3 bases from V and 2 bases from J, leaving 9 bases between. CDR1 and CDR2 from the germline V gene are MNHEY and SVGAGI. This CDR3 region has 14 residues. The chain's CDR3 is CASSYRTVTDTQYF. In DNA, the CDR3 is TGTGCCAGCAGTTATAGAACGGTCACAGATACGCAGTATTTT.

The chain employs TRBV5-6 and TRBJ1-2, with 7 positions matching TRBD1. This CDR3 is built from 16 residues. In germline, CDR1 is SGHDT, CDR2 YYEEEE. V trimming: 6 bases; J trimming: 3 bases; junction bases outside the gene matches: 14. Here the CDR3 reads CASTRKWQGVDYGYTF. The CDR3 DNA reads TGTGCCAGCACCCGAAAATGGCAGGGGGTAGACTATGGCTACACCTTC.

The V gene is TRBV25-1, the J gene TRBJ2-3, with TRBD2 identical over 7 bases. The CDR3 is made up of 15 amino acids. Germline CDR1 is MGHDK and CDR2 is SYGVNS. V was clipped by 1 base and J by 3 bases; unmatched bases: 4. The DNA of the CDR3 is TGTGCCAGCAGTGAATGGGGAGGGAAGACAGATACGCAGTATTTT. Translating gives CASSEWGGKTDTQYF.

This chain connects TRBV14 to TRBJ2-7; 8 positions agree with TRBD1. CDR1 and CDR2 from the germline V gene are SGHDN and FVKESK. V dropped 3 bases and J dropped 2; count of bases not matched to a gene: 6. CDR3 length equals 15 residues. CDR3 DNA: TGTGCCAGCAGCCAGGATAACAGGGGGACCTACGAGCAGTACTTC. Translating it yields CASSQDNRGTYEQYF. The entire variable domain, with the rest obtained from reference TRBV14 and TRBJ2-7, is as follows: EAGVTQFPSHSVIEKGQTVTLRCDPISGHDNLYWYRRVMGKEIKFLLHFVKESKQDESGMPNNRFLAERTGGTYSTLKVQPAELEDSGVYFCASSQDNRGTYEQYFGPGTRLTVT.

This clone was picked up a small number of times. The chain couples TRBV6-4 to TRBJ1-1; 9 bases are a match to TRBD1. The V gene's germline CDR1 is MRHNA and CDR2 SNTAGT. There are 14 residues in the CDR3. J lost 6 bases, V lost 6 bases, and 8 bases had no gene match. CDR3 DNA sequence: TGTGCCAGCAGCACAGGGGGCCATTGGGCTGAAGCTTTCTTT. Protein: CASSTGGHWAEAFF.

This chain connects TRBV6-6 to TRBJ1-5; unclear D gene. This CDR3 has 14 residues. With 0 bases removed from V and 6 bases from J, the gap between germline ends came to 9 bases. Germline V gives CDR1 MNHNY, CDR2 SVGAGI (reference sequence). The CDR3 region is CASSYSRQAQPQHF. The CDR3 DNA reads as TGTGCCAGCAGTTACTCTAGGCAGGCTCAGCCCCAGCATTTT.

The rearrangement uses TRBV29-1 and TRBJ1-2, with a tentative D call TRBD1 (5 bases). V was shortened by 6 bases and J by 7 bases, with 21 bases between the two germline ends. Per the germline V gene, CDR1 is SQVTM and CDR2 is ANQGSEA. The CDR3 runs to 14 residues. The chain's CDR3 is CSVLTNQGKGGYTF. The CDR3 region has the DNA TGCAGCGTCCTCACCAACCAGGGCAAAGGTGGCTACACCTTC. Full variable domain (outside the CDR3, taken from reference TRBV29-1 and TRBJ1-2): SAVISQKPSRDICQRGTSLTIQCQVDSQVTMMFWYRQQPGQSLTLIATANQGSEATYESGFVIDKFPISRPNLTFSTLTVSNMSPEDSSIYLCSVLTNQGKGGYTFGSGTRLTVV.